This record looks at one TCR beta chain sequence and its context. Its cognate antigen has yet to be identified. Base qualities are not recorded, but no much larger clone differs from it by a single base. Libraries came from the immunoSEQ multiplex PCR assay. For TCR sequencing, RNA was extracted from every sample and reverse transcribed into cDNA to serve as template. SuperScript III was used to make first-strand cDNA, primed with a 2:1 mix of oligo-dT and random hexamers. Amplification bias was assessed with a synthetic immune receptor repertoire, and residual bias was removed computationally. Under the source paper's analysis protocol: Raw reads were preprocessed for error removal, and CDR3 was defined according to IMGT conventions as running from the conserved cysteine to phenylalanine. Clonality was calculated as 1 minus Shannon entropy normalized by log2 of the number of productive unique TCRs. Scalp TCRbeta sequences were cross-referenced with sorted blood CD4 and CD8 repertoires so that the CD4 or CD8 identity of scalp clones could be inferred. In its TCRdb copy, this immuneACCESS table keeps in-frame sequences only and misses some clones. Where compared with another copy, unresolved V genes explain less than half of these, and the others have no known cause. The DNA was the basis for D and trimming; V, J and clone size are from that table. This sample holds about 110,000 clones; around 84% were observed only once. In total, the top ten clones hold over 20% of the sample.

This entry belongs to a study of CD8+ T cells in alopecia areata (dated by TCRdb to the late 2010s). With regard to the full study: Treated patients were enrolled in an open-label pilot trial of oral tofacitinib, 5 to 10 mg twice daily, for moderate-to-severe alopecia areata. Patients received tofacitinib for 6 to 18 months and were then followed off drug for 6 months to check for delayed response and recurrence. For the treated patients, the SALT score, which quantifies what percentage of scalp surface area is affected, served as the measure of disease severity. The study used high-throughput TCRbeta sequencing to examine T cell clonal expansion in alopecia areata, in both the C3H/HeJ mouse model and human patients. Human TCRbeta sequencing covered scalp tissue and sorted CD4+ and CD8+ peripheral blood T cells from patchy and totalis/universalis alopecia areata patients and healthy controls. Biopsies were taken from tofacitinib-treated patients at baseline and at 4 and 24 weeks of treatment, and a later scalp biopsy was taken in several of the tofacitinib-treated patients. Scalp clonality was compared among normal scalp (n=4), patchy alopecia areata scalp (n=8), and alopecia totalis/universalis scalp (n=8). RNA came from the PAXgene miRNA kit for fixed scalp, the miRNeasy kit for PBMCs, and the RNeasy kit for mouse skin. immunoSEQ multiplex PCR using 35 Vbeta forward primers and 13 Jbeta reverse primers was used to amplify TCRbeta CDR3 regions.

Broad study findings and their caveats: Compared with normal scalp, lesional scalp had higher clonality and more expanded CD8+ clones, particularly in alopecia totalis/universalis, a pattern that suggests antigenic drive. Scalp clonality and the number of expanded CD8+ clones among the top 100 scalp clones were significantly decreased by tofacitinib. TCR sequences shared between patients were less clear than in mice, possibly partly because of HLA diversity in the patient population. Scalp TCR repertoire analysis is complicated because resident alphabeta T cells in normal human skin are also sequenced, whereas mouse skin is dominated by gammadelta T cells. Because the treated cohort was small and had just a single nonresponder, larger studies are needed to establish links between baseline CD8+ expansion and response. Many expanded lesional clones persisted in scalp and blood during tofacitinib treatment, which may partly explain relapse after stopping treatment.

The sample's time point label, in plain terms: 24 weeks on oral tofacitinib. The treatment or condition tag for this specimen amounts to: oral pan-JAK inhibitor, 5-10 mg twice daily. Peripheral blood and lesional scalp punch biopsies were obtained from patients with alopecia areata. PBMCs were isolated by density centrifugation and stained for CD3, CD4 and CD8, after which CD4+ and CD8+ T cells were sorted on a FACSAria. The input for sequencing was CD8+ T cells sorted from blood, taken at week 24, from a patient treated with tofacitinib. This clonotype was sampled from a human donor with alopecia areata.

The DNA reads TGTGCCAGCAGGTATCTGGGCGGGGGTACCTACGAGCAGTACTTC. It encodes CASRYLGGGTYEQYF. The sequence joins TRBV27 to TRBJ2-7; 7 central nucleotides agree with TRBD2. Taken from cysteine to phenylalanine, the CDR3 has 15 residues. The only DNA kept is the CDR3, 45 bases in frame from the first base. The germline V gene (reference sequence) specifies MNHEY as CDR1 and SMNVEV as CDR2. The germline V end is reduced by 6 bases and the J end by 2 bases; junction bases left unmatched: 10.